The following is a T cell receptor beta chain sequence with its context. This clonotype occurred once. There is no known antigen for this receptor. Base qualities were left out, and no much larger clone turns up one base away. A single read is weak support. This entry is derived from a study of T cell repertoires in cytomegalovirus infection (dated by TCRdb to the late 2010s). Study-level background: Donor HLA type was relevant to the analysis, because carriage of CMV infection together with the matching HLA type was indicated by public TCR beta signatures. Beyond this particular receptor, the publication reports: In both this cohort and an independent cohort of over 350 donors, the cumulative frequency of public TCR beta family members distinguished carriers of CMV infection plus the relevant HLA type. In the ex vivo response, HLA-C-restricted CMV-specific TCR beta clonotypes were dominant, and in two of eight donors the single most frequent clonotype came from this HLA-C-restricted group.

Sequencing relied on an Illumina HiSeq 1500. The public reads were quality trimmed at Q25 with fastp and then assembled into clones with MiXCR by TCRdb, keeping productive beta chains. One record per CDR3 amino acid sequence lists the most common genes and DNA. This sample gives just over 150,000 distinct CDR3 sequences in total; 23% of them show up just once. Clones ranked in the top ten supply 11% of the sample. Per the germline V gene, SGHDN is the CDR1 and FVKESK is the CDR2. Taken from cysteine to phenylalanine, the CDR3 has 16 residues. Solely the CDR3 DNA is kept, with 48 bases framed from the first base. V was cut back by 4 bases and J by 6 bases, leaving a gap of 19 bases between them.

The origin of this receptor is a human donor in good health (CMV status not recorded). Some clones in this sample may be carry-over from other donors' samples. Sample: PBMCs. The chain joins TRBV14 to TRBJ2-1; 5 matching bases give a weak D call of TRBD1. Here is the DNA: TGTGCCAGCAGCCTCCCCCCGAGGCCTAGGGGCAATGAGCAGTTCTTC. It specifies CASSLPPRPRGNEQFF.